The entry below describes one TCR beta chain. What it binds is unknown. The data derive from a study of a mutant IDH1 vaccine in newly diagnosed glioma. Study information: Patients were started on vaccination 4-6 weeks after radiotherapy alone, or with temozolomide cycles. Patients' prior therapy spanned radiotherapy, temozolomide, or both; most underwent both. At week 47 came visit V13, while visit V12 had come at week 35.

CDR1 is SNHLY, CDR2 FYNNEI, per germline. The CDR3 is 15 amino acids. Trimming took 10 bases from V and 4 from J; bases not matched to a gene: 14. Overall study findings and caveats: Pseudoprogression seemed unrelated to changes in top peripheral T cell clonotypes.

Sequenced by immunoSEQ multiplex PCR; TCRdb stores in-frame clones only, minus some. The sample records some 48,000 clones, 70% to 85% being singletons. Time point in this sample: week 35, safety follow-up. Mutant IDH1 20-mer peptide, at 300 ug, made up each vaccine dose, with topical imiquimod. Sequences were derived from PBMCs, sampled from a glioma patient whose treatment included an IDH1 peptide vaccine. This sequence originates from a man in his forties or fifties with glioma. The chain links TRBV2 to TRBJ2-3; 7 nucleotides match TRBD1. CDR3 in amino acids: CAILRGRGISDTQYF. DNA of the CDR3: TGTGCCATCCTGCGAGGCAGGGGGATCTCAGATACGCAGTATTTT.